This T cell receptor beta chain was captured in a study of blood T cell repertoires in COVID-19. In the original analysis: Estimates of nucleated cell counts were drawn from the amplification of reference gene primers. Clones were sequenced by immunoSEQ multiplex PCR, and TCRdb holds only the in-frame ones, with some missing. V and J calls and clone size follow that table, whereas D and trimming were derived from the DNA. The sample records about 210,000 clones, about 90% being singletons. The germline CDR1 and CDR2 sequences are SGHTA and FQGNSA. CDR3 length: 16 residues. The ends lost 5 bases at V and 4 bases at J; junction bases unmatched: 11.

The sample was peripheral blood. The sequence was obtained from a man aged 18-30 years with active or convalescent COVID-19. The rearrangement uses TRBV7-2 and TRBJ1-5; 7 nucleotides agree with TRBD1. CDR3 residues: CASSPQTGTANQPQHF. Here the CDR3 DNA reads TGTGCCAGCAGCCCTCAAACCGGGACAGCAAATCAGCCCCAGCATTTT.